This T cell receptor beta chain was captured by sequencing in a study of T cells in pancreatic ductal adenocarcinoma. Clones were read by immunoSEQ multiplex PCR, and TCRdb kept only the in-frame ones, dropping some. The top ten clones hold approximately 1% of a sample with over 15,000 clones, 85% to 90% of them seen once. Turning to this clone: At one boundary the junction diverges from the germline segment, which might be a read error.

Germline-derived CDR1 and CDR2 are SGHAT and FQNNGV. This CDR3 is built from 14 residues. Selected pancreatic ductal adenocarcinoma patients had undergone surgery without neoadjuvant therapy. Material: PBMCs. The V gene is TRBV11-2, the J gene TRBJ2-5, with D possibly TRBD1 on 6 matching bases. This TCR came from a human donor with pancreatic ductal adenocarcinoma. The CDR3 DNA is TGTGCCAGCAGTTTAGGACAGTTCCAAGAGACCCAGTACTTC. Translating gives CASSLGQFQETQYF.